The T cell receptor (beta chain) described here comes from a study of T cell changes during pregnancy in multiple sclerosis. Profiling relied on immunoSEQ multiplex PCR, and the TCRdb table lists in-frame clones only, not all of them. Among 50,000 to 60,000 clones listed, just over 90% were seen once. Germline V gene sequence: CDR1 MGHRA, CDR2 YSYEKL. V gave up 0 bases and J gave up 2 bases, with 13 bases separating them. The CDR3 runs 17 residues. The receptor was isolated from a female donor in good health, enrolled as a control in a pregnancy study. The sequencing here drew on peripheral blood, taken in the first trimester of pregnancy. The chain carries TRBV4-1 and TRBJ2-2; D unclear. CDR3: CASSQDRGRSNTGELFF. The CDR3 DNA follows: TGCGCCAGCAGCCAAGATCGCGGCAGATCAAACACCGGGGAGCTGTTTTTT.